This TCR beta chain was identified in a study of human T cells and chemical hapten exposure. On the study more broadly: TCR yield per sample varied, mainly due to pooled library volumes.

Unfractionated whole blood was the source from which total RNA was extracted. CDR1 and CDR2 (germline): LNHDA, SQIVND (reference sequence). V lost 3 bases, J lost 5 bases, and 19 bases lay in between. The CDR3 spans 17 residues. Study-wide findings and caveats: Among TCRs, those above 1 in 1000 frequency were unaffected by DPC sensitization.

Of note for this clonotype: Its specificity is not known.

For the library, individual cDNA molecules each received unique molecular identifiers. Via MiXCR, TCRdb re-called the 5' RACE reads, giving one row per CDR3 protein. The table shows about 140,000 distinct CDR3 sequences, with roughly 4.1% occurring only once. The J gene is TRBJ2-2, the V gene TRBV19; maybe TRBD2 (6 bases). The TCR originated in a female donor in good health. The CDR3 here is CASSIGIGAGGTGELFF. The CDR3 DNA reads TGTGCCAGTAGTATCGGGATAGGGGCAGGAGGGACCGGGGAGCTGTTTTTT. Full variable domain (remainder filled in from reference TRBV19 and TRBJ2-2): DGGITQSPKYLFRKEGQNVTLSCEQNLNHDAMYWYRQDPGQGLRLIYYSQIVNDFQKGDIAEGYSVSREKKESFPLTVTSAQKNPTAFYLCASSIGIGAGGTGELFFGEGSRLTVL.